This T cell receptor (beta chain) was captured by sequencing in a study of cytomegalovirus exposure and HLA in healthy donors. Broader study findings: A later analysis, which compared TCR beta chains of equal frequency, found the HLA-associated ones more clonally expanded. Researchers reported from a later analysis that most CMV-associated TCR beta chains appeared HLA-restricted.

In the PCR, 60 Vbeta and 13 Jbeta primers were used. Profiled with immunoSEQ multiplex PCR; TCRdb holds only in-frame clones, not every one. The sample data list around 150,000 clones. Note on this clone: No antigen is known for it.

The CDR3 runs to 14 residues. Germline loops: CDR1 SGHRS, CDR2 YFSETQ. Unmatched junction bases numbered 3, after V lost 2 bases and J lost 3 bases. The specimen sequenced was PBMCs. This TCR was sampled from a woman aged 55-69 years in good health and CMV-seronegative. The chain employs TRBV5-1 and TRBJ2-3, with TRBD2 identical over 7 bases. CDR3 nucleotides: TGCGCCAGCAGCTTTGTGCGGGAGACAGATACGCAGTATTTT. This translates into CASSFVRETDTQYF.